The rows below give T cell receptor beta chains drawn from one sample of a study of T cells after yellow fever vaccination. Each CDR3 protein is one row after TCRdb ran MiXCR on the 5' RACE reads. The repertoire holds 75,000 to 100,000 distinct CDR3 sequences, with over 8% as singletons. The starting material was CD8+ T cells not binding an NS4B(214-222) dextramer, sorted from PBMCs, obtained less than 16 days after the first yellow fever vaccination. The receptors originated from a man between 18 and 35 years old who received the YFV17D yellow fever vaccine. CDR3s leave out the opening cysteine and the closing phenylalanine or tryptophan.

cdr3_length	j_call	v_call	cdr3_aa
12	TRBJ2-7	TRBV7-9	ASSFTGGGHEQY
11	TRBJ2-1	TRBV7-9	ASSLAAREEQF
11	TRBJ2-5	TRBV7-9	ASSHTNQETQY
13	TRBJ2-7	TRBV5-1	ASSLGLAGGYEQY
12	TRBJ1-1	TRBV19	ASSAGQMNTEAF
13	TRBJ2-1	TRBV4-1	ASSQVASGPNEQF
14	TRBJ2-7	TRBV5-4	ASSGGQKGVTYEQY
12	TRBJ2-1	TRBV6-2/TRBV6-3	ASSYGQGYNEQF
11	TRBJ2-4	TRBV5-6	ASSFGQGNIQY
14	TRBJ1-1	TRBV3-1	ASSQGTWGPDTEAF
13	TRBJ2-1	TRBV5-1	ASSQRGSSYNEQF
7	TRBJ1-2	TRBV20-1	SARDGYT
11	TRBJ2-7	TRBV7-3	ASSLGPAGEQY
12	TRBJ1-1	TRBV20-1	SARDPSGNTEAF
11	TRBJ1-2	TRBV12-3/TRBV12-4	ASTPDSTGGYT
11	TRBJ2-7	TRBV4-1	ASSQDGRYEQY
13	TRBJ1-2	TRBV20-1	SARGDITGENGYT
13	TRBJ2-5	TRBV5-5	ASSSTTGVWETQY
9	TRBJ1-1	TRBV12-3/TRBV12-4	ASSPTSEAF
15	TRBJ2-4	TRBV24-1	ATSDGQGLGTKNIQY
12	TRBJ1-1	TRBV4-1	ASSHVRTDTEAF
14	TRBJ2-7	TRBV7-8	ASSPVMMGGTYEQY
13	TRBJ1-4	TRBV12-3/TRBV12-4	ASSQGAAGVEKLF
12	TRBJ2-7	TRBV27	ASSLGPRSYEQY
10	TRBJ2-2	TRBV6-5	ASQPLTGELF
10	TRBJ1-1	TRBV6-2/TRBV6-3	ASMLDDTEAF
13	TRBJ1-6	TRBV7-2	ASSLRGRGQSPLH
15	TRBJ2-7	TRBV4-3	ASSQDYGGPVLNEQY
11	TRBJ2-1	TRBV29-1	SVFGTGGNEQF
14	TRBJ1-4	TRBV20-1	CARVGRGQGVEKLF
14	TRBJ1-4	TRBV6-5	ASSYSIREPNEKLF
13	TRBJ2-6	TRBV18	ASSPARSGANVLT
11	TRBJ2-1	TRBV6-6	ASSPGLTNEQF
10	TRBJ2-7	TRBV10-3	AIRTGKGEQY
20	TRBJ2-2	TRBV7-7	ASSPRDRTISLVNANTGELF
11	TRBJ1-1	TRBV27	ASGALGPSGAF
10	TRBJ1-2	TRBV5-1	ARITANYGYT
14	TRBJ2-7	TRBV7-2	ASSLRYYTGQTEQY
13	TRBJ2-3	TRBV12-3/TRBV12-4	ASSLDRGLTDTQY
15	TRBJ2-1	TRBV5-1	ASSSWGLTRSKDEQF
14	TRBJ1-4	TRBV7-8	ASSLMGVFREEKLF
11	TRBJ2-3	TRBV6-4	ASSDRETDTQY
11	TRBJ2-1	TRBV10-3	AIHSGSHNEQF
15	TRBJ2-1	TRBV18	ASSQDRTPSSYNEQF
15	TRBJ2-2	TRBV4-3	ASSQETRQGTTGELF
11	TRBJ1-1	TRBV7-9	ASSQIAGAEAF
10	TRBJ2-2	TRBV20-1	SALDVTGELF
13	TRBJ1-2	TRBV6-5	ASSYVPRGNYGYT
10	TRBJ2-3	TRBV29-1	SVELGSDTQY
14	TRBJ2-3	TRBV20-1	CARGRPDSFTDTQY
12	TRBJ2-2	TRBV4-1	ASSHGKNTGELF
14	TRBJ2-5	TRBV13	ASSLEGTGGIETQY
14	TRBJ2-3	TRBV7-9	ASSPGTSGGTDTQY
14	TRBJ2-1	TRBV12-3/TRBV12-4	ASSPGRSLGYNEQF
15	TRBJ2-1	TRBV4-1	ASSPQALAGTYNEQF
13	TRBJ1-2	TRBV27	ASSPLDKASYGYT
13	TRBJ2-1	TRBV20-1	SARDDQRGRREQF
13	TRBJ1-1	TRBV27	ASSLTGDEGTEAF
10	TRBJ1-1	TRBV9	ASSVGDTEAF